The following is a T cell receptor (beta chain) sequence with its context. There is no known antigen for this receptor. Libraries came from the immunoSEQ multiplex PCR assay. For the multiplex PCR, a mixture combining 60 forward primers for TCR Vbeta segments and 13 reverse primers for TCR Jbeta segments was used. The CDR3 region of rearranged TCR beta genes was amplified from genomic DNA with a multiplex PCR assay. The amplified TCR beta libraries were sequenced on the Illumina HiSeq System as 87-base-pair reads. From the authors' description of their analysis: A later analysis counted about 80 million unique TCR beta chains across the roughly 700 repertoires, and about 10 million of these chains were shared by at least two donors. To remove PCR and sequencing errors, raw reads were error-corrected and collapsed into unique sequences using a nearest-neighbor algorithm that merged closely related sequences. V, D and J gene segments were assigned by aligning CDR3 sequences to IMGT reference sequences. For a sequence to be retained, at least a six-nucleotide match to both a V gene segment and a J gene segment was required. A rearrangement counted as productive if the CDR3 had no stop codons and remained in frame with V and J, and every other rearrangement counted as non-productive. Following IMGT convention, CDR3 was defined as the stretch from the second conserved V-encoded cysteine up to the conserved J-encoded phenylalanine. In an earlier analysis of around 600 of the donors, sequences lacking an unambiguous match to a single V gene segment were excluded. An earlier analysis of 587 of the donors called V segments functional above 56.7% productive rearrangements and segregating when the between-donor standard deviation exceeded 5%. To diagnose cytomegalovirus status from the catalog of TCR beta chain sequences, a statistical classification framework was built. V and J gene assignment, in a later analysis, came from comparing TCR nucleotide sequences with IMGT/GENE-DB human TR gene sequences. In a later analysis, CDR3 sequences and most-parsimonious VDJ recombination scenarios were assigned using the TCRdist pipeline. In a later analysis, each TCR beta chain was defined by its CDR3 amino acid sequence together with its V-gene family, and reads lacking a unique V-gene family were excluded. In a later analysis, 500 to 650 highly shared, low-generation-probability nucleotide sequences were removed to address suspected cross-contamination and a sequencing artifact. A later analysis calculated a clonal expansion index for each public chain from normalized within-repertoire ranks of inferred template counts. Generation probabilities in a later analysis came from a VDJ recombination model fitted to out-of-frame rearrangements, and those results were checked against IGoR. In a later analysis, TCR-TCR, TCR-HLA and TCR-CMV co-occurrence was scored with hypergeometric tests, and a repertoire-size bias correction was applied to TCR pairs. False discovery rates were estimated in a later analysis by permuting HLA or CMV assignments 20 times. In a later analysis, co-occurring TCRs were grouped using DBSCAN, with TCRdist sequence similarity added in when clustering inside HLA-allele-positive subsets. Co-occurrence clustering excluded repertoires with fewer than 30,000 or more than 120,000 public chains, plus five with anomalous nucleotide sharing. TCRdb provides this immuneACCESS table in a form limited to in-frame rearrangements. Some clones are lacking; in checked studies, under half of them reflect an unresolved V gene, and why the rest are absent is not known. Clone size and V and J calls were adopted from that table, with D and trimming inferred from the DNA. The sample's table covers about 110,000 clones. Around 3.5% of the sample rests with the top ten.

There are 16 amino acids in the CDR3, from cysteine to phenylalanine inclusive. This entry keeps only the CDR3 DNA: 48 bases, framed from base 1. A distance of 15 bases separates the germline ends of V and J, which lose 5 bases and 0 bases respectively. Per the germline V gene, SGHTA is the CDR1 and FQGNSA is the CDR2. The cohort comprised several hundred healthy bone marrow donors. Cohort members were all nominally healthy when sampled, although unrecorded immune exposures were likely present. The donor tested CMV seronegative and was one of the 352 seronegative cohort members. A peripheral blood sample was provided by each donor, and peripheral blood mononuclear cells were used for TCR beta sequencing. Genomic DNA was extracted from the blood cell samples with the Qiagen DNeasy Blood Extraction Kit. This specimen comes from a study of cytomegalovirus exposure and HLA in healthy donors listed by TCRdb under 2017. General notes on the study: An earlier analysis of 587 of the donors reported approximately 290 Gb of sequence data and more than 90 million unique TCR beta sequences from about 179 million T cells. An early release covering 550 to 700 HLA-typed donors comprised 300 to 350 gigabases of sequencing data and tens of millions of unique TCR sequences. Of the 398 genotyped donors, over 80% were placed in the genetic ancestry cluster associated with self-reported Caucasian donors. The aim of the study was to test whether cataloging public T cell receptors could identify signatures of past pathogen exposure. The study used immunosequencing to profile the T cell repertoires of approximately 640 subjects and linked those repertoires to cytomegalovirus serostatus. Along with the approximately 700-subject first cohort, a separate validation cohort of 120 different subjects was used. To predict cytomegalovirus infection status, the study brought together high-throughput TCR immunosequencing, statistical association of individual TCRs with disease status, and machine learning. A later analysis re-analyzed previously published TCR beta repertoires from approximately 670 donors and added high-resolution HLA genotyping to study TCR occurrence patterns. In the later analysis, no new phenotypic data were used to find candidate immune exposures; instead, reliance was placed on TCR beta sequences and their occurrence across donors. An earlier analysis of some 500 of the donors used high-throughput TCR beta sequencing to judge whether each TCR beta V gene segment behaved as functional or pseudogenic. Donor age, sex, ethnicity and CMV serostatus were collected together with the repertoire data. In a later genetic analysis, genome-wide SNP genotypes for about 65% of the 666 donors were used, and that subset was treated as a discovery cohort. Every discovery cohort repertoire had been produced on one sequencing platform. HLA typing included class I and class II loci at four-digit resolution. Typing coverage differed by locus: A, B, C, DRB1 and DQB1 were typed in roughly 620-630 donors, DQA1 in 500 to 550, DPA1 in nearly 610, and DPB1 in around 490. A handful of DR-DQ haplotypes were handled as single units for association and clustering because linkage in the cohort was strong. Among some 410 genotyped donors of the cohort, an average of approximately 240,000 unique TCR beta nucleotide sequences were sequenced per donor, roughly 18% of them non-productive.

What the study reported, not specific to this receptor: According to a later genetic analysis, donors in an Asian-associated ancestry cluster had fewer N-insertions in productive TCRs than the approximately 690-donor mean. In a later analysis, HLA-associated TCR beta chains showed more clonal expansion and lower generation probabilities than non-associated chains that were equally common. Linkage disequilibrium might explain the correlated functional status among segregating V segments, but an unknown experimental factor could not be ruled out. A further reported finding was that TCR beta sequences accurately predicted the HLA-A and HLA-B alleles for most subjects in the first cohort. Presence/absence analyses assumed roughly uniform sequencing depth across donors, an assumption that may not hold. A cluster of highly shared sequence variants was judged likely to represent a technical artifact of the sequencing pipeline. The study gave a list of about 160 TCR beta chains associated with cytomegalovirus. Assigning TCR associations to individual alleles was difficult when HLA alleles, especially DR and DQ, strongly co-occurred. In both the original and validation cohorts, the classifier was reported to diagnose cytomegalovirus status with high specificity and sensitivity. Most CMV-associated TCR beta chains appeared to be HLA-restricted in a later analysis, and the HLA associations seemed to be driven largely by CMV exposure. A later analysis associated about 16,000 TCR beta sequences with specific HLA alleles at a false discovery rate of 0.05. The authors suggested that the approach could potentially be generalized to other disease states and immunological phenotypes. In vitro tests confirmed that a few of the cytomegalovirus-associated TCR beta chains recognize cytomegalovirus antigens. While some public TCRs were present in many individuals, most TCR sequences turned up only very rarely across donors. In an earlier analysis of around 600 of the donors, most TCR beta V segments appeared in productive rearrangements about 87% or about 30% of the time, broadly matching IMGT annotations. Roughly 15 rarely observed V segments, including chromosome 9 orphons, were excluded from the earlier analysis of some 590 of the donors because counts were too low. The only immune exposure information available for the cohort was CMV serostatus. The 87-base-pair reads could not distinguish some IMGT-functional V segments, including TRBV6-2 and TRBV6-3, so those segments were excluded. According to a later analysis, parvovirus B19, influenza, CMV and Epstein-Barr virus appeared linked to several top co-occurrence clusters. According to a later analysis, TCR association rates differed among HLA loci, with DRB1 alleles showing the most associated TCRs and HLA-C alleles showing the fewest. The cohort was sequenced for TCR beta chains only, and without alpha or paired-chain data the features that could be detected were limited. A later genetic analysis associated a missense DCLRE1C variant with V-gene and J-gene trimming of TCR beta chains, and an independent cohort replicated the association. Because some donors lacked HLA typing at each locus, the association tests relied only on the typed subset.

The TCR sequence derives from a man aged 25-45 years in good health and CMV-seronegative. This chain is built from TRBV7-2 and TRBJ2-3, with the D gene call left open. Sequencing was performed on PBMCs. The nucleotide sequence reads TGTGCCAGCAGCCCGGGTCTCATTCCTAGCACAGATACGCAGTATTTT. It codes for CASSPGLIPSTDTQYF.